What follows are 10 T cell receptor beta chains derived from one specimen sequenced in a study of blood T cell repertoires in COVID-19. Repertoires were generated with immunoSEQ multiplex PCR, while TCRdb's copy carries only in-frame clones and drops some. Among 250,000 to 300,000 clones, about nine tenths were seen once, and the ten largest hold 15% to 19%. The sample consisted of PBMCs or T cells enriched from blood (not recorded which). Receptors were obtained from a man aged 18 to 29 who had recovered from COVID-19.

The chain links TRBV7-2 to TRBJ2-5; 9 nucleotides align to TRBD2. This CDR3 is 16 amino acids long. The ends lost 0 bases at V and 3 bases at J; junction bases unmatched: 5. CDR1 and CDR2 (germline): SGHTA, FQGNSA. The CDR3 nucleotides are TGTGCCAGCAGCTTAGCGGTAGCGGGGGCCGAAGAGACCCAGTACTTC. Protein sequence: CASSLAVAGAEETQYF.

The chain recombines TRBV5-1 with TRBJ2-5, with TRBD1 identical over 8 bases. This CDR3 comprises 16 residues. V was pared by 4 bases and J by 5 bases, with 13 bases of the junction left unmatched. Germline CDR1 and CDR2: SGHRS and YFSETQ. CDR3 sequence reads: CASSVAAGQGFETQYF. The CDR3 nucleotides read TGCGCCAGCAGCGTTGCTGCAGGACAGGGTTTCGAGACCCAGTACTTC.

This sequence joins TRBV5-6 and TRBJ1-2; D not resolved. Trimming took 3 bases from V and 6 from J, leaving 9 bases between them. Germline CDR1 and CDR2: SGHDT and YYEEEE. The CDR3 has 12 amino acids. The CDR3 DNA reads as TGTGCCAGCAGCTCCCCCCCCGATGGCTACACCTTC. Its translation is CASSSPPDGYTF.

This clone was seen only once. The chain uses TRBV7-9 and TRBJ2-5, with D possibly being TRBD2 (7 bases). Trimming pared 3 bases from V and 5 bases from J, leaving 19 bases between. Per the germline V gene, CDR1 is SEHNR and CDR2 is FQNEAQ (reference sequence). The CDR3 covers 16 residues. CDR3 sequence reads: CASSLGPRGGAETQYF. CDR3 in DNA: TGTGCCAGCAGCTTGGGCCCTAGGGGGGGCGCGGAGACCCAGTACTTC.

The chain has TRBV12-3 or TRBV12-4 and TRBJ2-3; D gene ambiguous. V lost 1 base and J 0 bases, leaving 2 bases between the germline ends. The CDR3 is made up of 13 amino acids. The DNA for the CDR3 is TGTGCCAGCAGTTTAGTAAGCACAGATACGCAGTATTTT. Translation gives CASSLVSTDTQYF.

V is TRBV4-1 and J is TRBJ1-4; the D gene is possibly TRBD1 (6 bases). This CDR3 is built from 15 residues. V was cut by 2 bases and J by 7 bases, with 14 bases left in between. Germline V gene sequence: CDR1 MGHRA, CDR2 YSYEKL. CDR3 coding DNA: TGCGCCAGCAGCCAAAAGGTGACAGGCAGTGAAAAACTGTTTTTT. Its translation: CASSQKVTGSEKLFF.

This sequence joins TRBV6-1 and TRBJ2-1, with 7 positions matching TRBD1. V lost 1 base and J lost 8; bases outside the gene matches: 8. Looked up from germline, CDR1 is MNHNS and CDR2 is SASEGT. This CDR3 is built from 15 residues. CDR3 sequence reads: CASSEVTGKFDEQFF. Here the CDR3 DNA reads TGTGCCAGCAGTGAAGTGACAGGGAAGTTCGATGAGCAGTTCTTC.

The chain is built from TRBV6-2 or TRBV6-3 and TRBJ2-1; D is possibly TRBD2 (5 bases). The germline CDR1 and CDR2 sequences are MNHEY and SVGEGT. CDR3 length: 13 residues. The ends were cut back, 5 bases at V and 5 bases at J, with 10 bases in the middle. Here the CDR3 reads CASSRPSHNEQFF. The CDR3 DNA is TGTGCCAGCAGTCGCCCTAGCCACAATGAGCAGTTCTTC.

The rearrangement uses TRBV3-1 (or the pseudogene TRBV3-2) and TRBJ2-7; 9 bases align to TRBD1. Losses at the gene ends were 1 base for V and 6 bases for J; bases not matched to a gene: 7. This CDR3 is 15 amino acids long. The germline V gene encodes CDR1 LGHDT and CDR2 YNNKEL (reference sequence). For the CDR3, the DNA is TGTGCCAGCAGCCAAGCCGGGACAGGGTCTGCCGAGCAGTACTTC. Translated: CASSQAGTGSAEQYF.

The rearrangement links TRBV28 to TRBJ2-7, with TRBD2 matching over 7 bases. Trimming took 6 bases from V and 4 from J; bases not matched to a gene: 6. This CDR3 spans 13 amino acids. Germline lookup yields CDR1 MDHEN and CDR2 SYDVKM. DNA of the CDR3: TGTGCCAGCAGGATCGAGGGAGGGTACGAGCAGTACTTC. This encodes CASRIEGGYEQYF.